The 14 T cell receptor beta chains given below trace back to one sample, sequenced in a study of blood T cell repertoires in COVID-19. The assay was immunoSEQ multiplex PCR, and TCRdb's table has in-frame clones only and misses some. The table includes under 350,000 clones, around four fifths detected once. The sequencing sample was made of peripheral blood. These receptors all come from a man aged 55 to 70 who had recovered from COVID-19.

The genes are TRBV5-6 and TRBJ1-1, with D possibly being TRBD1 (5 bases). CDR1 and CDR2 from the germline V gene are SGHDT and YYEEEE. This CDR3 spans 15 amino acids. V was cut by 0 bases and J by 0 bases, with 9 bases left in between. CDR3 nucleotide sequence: TGTGCCAGCAGCTTGGGCAGGGTCGTGAACACTGAAGCTTTCTTT. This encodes CASSLGRVVNTEAFF.

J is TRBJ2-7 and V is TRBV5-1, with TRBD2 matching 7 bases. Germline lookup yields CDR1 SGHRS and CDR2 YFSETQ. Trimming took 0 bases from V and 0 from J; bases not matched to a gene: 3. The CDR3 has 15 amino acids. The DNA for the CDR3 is TGCGCCAGCAGCTTGGTGGCTAGCGGCTCCTACGAGCAGTACTTC. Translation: CASSLVASGSYEQYF.

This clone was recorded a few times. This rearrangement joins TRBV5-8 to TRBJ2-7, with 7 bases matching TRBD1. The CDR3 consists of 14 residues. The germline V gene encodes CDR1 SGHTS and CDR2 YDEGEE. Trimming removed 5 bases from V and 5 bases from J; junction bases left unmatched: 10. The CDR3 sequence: CASSLETGLNEQYF. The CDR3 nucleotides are TGTGCCAGCAGTCTTGAGACAGGGCTTAACGAGCAGTACTTC. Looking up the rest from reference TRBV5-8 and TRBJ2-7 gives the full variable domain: EAGVTQSPTHLIKTRGQQATLRCSPISGHTSVYWYQQALGLGLQFLLWYDEGEERNRGNFPPRFSGRQFPNYSSELNVNALELEDSALYLCASSLETGLNEQYFGPGTRLTVT.

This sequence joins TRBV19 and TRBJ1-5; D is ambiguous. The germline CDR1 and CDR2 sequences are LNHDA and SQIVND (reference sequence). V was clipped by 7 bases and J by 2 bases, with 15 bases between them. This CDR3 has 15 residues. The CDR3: CASKDYSQGNQPQHF. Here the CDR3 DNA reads TGTGCCAGTAAAGACTATTCTCAGGGCAATCAGCCCCAGCATTTT. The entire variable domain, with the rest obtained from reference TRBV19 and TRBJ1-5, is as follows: DGGITQSPKYLFRKEGQNVTLSCEQNLNHDAMYWYRQDPGQGLRLIYYSQIVNDFQKGDIAEGYSVSREKKESFPLTVTSAQKNPTAFYLCASKDYSQGNQPQHFGDGTRLSIL.

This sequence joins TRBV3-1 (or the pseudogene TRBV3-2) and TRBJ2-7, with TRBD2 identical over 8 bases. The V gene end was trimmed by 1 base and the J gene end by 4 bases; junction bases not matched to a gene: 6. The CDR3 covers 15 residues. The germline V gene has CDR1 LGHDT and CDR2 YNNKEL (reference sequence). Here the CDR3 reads CASSQGVAGRYEQYF. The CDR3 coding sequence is TGTGCCAGCAGCCAAGGGGTAGCGGGGAGATACGAGCAGTACTTC.

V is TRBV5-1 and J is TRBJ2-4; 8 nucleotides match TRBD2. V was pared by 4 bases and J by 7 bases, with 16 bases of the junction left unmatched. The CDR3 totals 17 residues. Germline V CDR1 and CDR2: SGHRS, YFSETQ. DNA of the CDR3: TGCGCCAGCAGCACGGCCCCCGGGACCACGGGGGGGAACATTCAGTACTTC. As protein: CASSTAPGTTGGNIQYF.

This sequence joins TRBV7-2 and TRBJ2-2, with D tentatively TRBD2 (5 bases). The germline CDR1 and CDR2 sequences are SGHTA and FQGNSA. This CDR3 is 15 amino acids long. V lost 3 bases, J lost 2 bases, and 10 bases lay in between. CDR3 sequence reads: CASSFAGLNTGELFF. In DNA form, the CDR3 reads TGTGCCAGCAGCTTCGCCGGACTTAACACCGGGGAGCTGTTTTTT.

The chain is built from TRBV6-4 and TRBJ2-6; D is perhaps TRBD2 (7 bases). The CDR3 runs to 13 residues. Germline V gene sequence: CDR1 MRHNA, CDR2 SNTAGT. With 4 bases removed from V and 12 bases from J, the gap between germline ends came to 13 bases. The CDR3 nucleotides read TGTGCCAGCAGTGGACAAAGGGGGGGCGTCCTGACTTTC. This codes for CASSGQRGGVLTF.

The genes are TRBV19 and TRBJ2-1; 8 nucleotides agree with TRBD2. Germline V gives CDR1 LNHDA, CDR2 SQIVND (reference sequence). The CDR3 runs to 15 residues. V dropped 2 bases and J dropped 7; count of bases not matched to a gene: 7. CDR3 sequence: CASSISTSGVNEQFF. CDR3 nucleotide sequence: TGTGCCAGTAGTATATCAACTAGCGGAGTTAATGAGCAGTTCTTC.

The CDR3 is CAWSVFGGGQPQHF. As DNA, the CDR3 is TGTGCCTGGAGTGTATTTGGGGGCGGCCAGCCCCAGCATTTT. The chain employs TRBV30 and TRBJ1-5; a possible D gene is TRBD1 (6 bases). The germline V gene encodes CDR1 GTSNPN and CDR2 SVGIG (reference sequence). The CDR3 spans 14 residues. The ends were cut back, 0 bases at V and 7 bases at J, with 13 bases in the middle. The entire variable domain, with the rest obtained from reference TRBV30 and TRBJ1-5, is as follows: SQTIHQWPATLVQPVGSPLSLECTVEGTSNPNLYWYRQAAGRGLQLLFYSVGIGQISSEVPQNLSASRPQDRQFILSSKKLLLSDSGFYLCAWSVFGGGQPQHFGDGTRLSIL.

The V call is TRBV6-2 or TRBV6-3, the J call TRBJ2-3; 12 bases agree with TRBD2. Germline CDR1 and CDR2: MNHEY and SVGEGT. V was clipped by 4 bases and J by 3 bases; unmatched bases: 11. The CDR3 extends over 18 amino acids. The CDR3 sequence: CASSSTRGLAGTTDTQYF. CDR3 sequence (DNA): TGTGCCAGCAGTTCCACCCGCGGACTAGCGGGGACAACAGATACGCAGTATTTT.

CDR3 sequence: CAWMVGREAFF. The CDR3 coding sequence is TGTGCCTGGATGGTGGGCAGAGAAGCTTTCTTT. The chain has TRBV30 and TRBJ1-1; D not resolved. The CDR3 is 11 residues long. Germline-derived CDR1 and CDR2 are GTSNPN and SVGIG (reference sequence). V dropped 4 bases and J dropped 8 bases, with 11 bases sitting between them.

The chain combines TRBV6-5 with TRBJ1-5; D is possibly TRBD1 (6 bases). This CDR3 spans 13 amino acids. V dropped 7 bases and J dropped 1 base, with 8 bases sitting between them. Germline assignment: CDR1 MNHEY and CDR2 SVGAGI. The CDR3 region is CASTQGSNQPQHF. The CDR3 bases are TGTGCCAGCACCCAGGGGAGCAATCAGCCCCAGCATTTT.

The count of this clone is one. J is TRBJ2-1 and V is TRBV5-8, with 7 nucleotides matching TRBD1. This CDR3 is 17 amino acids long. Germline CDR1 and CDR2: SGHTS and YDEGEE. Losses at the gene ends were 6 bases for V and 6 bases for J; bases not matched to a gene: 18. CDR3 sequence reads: CASKGGRLQGRSNEQFF. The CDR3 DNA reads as TGTGCCAGCAAAGGGGGCAGGCTACAAGGAAGATCCAATGAGCAGTTCTTC.